The 12 T cell receptor beta chains presented below share a single source sample, sequenced in a study of control samples from healthy donors and cancer patients. TCRdb's table, derived via immunoSEQ multiplex PCR, lists solely in-frame clones and lacks some. The sample holds 170,000 or so clones, roughly 94% seen once. Sequenced: blood. The receptors here all came from a woman younger than 30 in good health.

This clone was seen just once. The CDR3 reads CASSSAGAVSGELFF. CDR3 sequence (DNA): TGTGCCAGCAGTTCGGCAGGGGCCGTATCCGGGGAGCTGTTTTTT. V gene TRBV28 combines with J gene TRBJ2-2; D may be TRBD1 (6 bases). The CDR3 has 15 amino acids. V dropped 4 bases and J dropped 6 bases, with 15 bases sitting between them. Germline loops: CDR1 MDHEN, CDR2 SYDVKM. The full variable domain, completed using reference TRBV28 and TRBJ2-2, is DVKVTQSSRYLVKRTGEKVFLECVQDMDHENMFWYRQDPGLGLRLIYFSYDVKMKEKGDIPEGYSVSREKKERFSLILESASTNQTSMYLCASSSAGAVSGELFFGEGSRLTVL.

This chain links TRBV7-9 with TRBJ1-1, with D possibly being TRBD1 (5 bases). Germline CDR1 reads SEHNR; CDR2 reads FQNEAQ (reference sequence). This CDR3 has 15 residues. Trimming stripped 1 base from V and 1 base from J, with 10 bases between. The CDR3 region is CASSLEGTGNTEAFF. In nucleotides, the CDR3 is TGTGCCAGCAGCTTAGAGGGAACAGGGAACACTGAAGCTTTCTTT.

The gene calls are TRBV5-1 and TRBJ2-5; D is perhaps TRBD1 (6 bases). From germline, CDR1 is SGHRS and CDR2 YFSETQ. The CDR3 is 15 residues long. The V gene lost 0 bases and the J gene lost 4 bases, with 13 bases spanning the gap. The CDR3 loop reads CASSLVNQGSETQYF. In nucleotides, the CDR3 is TGCGCCAGCAGCTTGGTAAATCAGGGGTCAGAGACCCAGTACTTC.

This chain links TRBV24-1 with TRBJ1-1, with D perhaps TRBD1 (5 bases). The CDR3 is made up of 14 amino acids. The germline V and J ends were trimmed by 3 bases and 8 bases, with 15 bases remaining between them. CDR1 and CDR2 from the germline V gene are KGHDR and SFDVKD. CDR3 in DNA: TGTGCCACCAGTGATCCGAGGCAGGGCAGGGAAGCTTTCTTT. Translating it yields CATSDPRQGREAFF.

This clone was observed a single time. The V and J genes are TRBV11-3 and TRBJ1-6; D gene uncertain. The germline gives CDR1 SGHNT, CDR2 YENEEA. The CDR3 length is 13 residues. The V end lost 1 base, the J end lost 8 bases, and 6 bases lay between the germline ends. The CDR3: CASSLVTHSPLHF. The CDR3, as DNA: TGTGCCAGCAGCTTAGTGACACATTCACCCCTCCACTTT.

CDR3 in amino acids: CATSRTGSTHEQYF. The CDR3, as DNA: TGTGCCACCAGCCGGACAGGGTCTACTCACGAGCAGTACTTC. The genes are TRBV15 and TRBJ2-7; 8 positions agree with TRBD1. V trimming: 5 bases; J trimming: 5 bases; junction bases outside the gene matches: 8. Germline CDR1 LNHNV, CDR2 YYDKDF (reference sequence). This CDR3 contains 14 residues.

The genes are TRBV6-2 or TRBV6-3 and TRBJ2-1; D is unresolved. V lost 0 bases, J lost 16 bases, and 13 bases lay in between. The CDR3 length is 12 residues. Germline V gene sequence: CDR1 MNHEY, CDR2 SVGEGT. CDR3 sequence: CASSYSGMVEFF. In DNA form, the CDR3 reads TGTGCCAGCAGTTACTCGGGGATGGTGGAATTCTTC.

The gene calls are TRBV15 and TRBJ1-2; D gene unclear. Trimming left V 1 base short and J 4 bases short, with 7 bases between. This CDR3 comprises 13 residues. CDR1 is LNHNV and CDR2 is YYDKDF in the germline V gene (reference sequence). CDR3 nucleotide sequence: TGTGCCACCAGCAGAGCCAGGCTCTATGGCTACACCTTC. Amino acids: CATSRARLYGYTF. Supplemented by reference TRBV15 and TRBJ1-2, the full variable domain reads DAMVIQNPRYQVTQFGKPVTLSCSQTLNHNVMYWYQQKSSQAPKLLFHYYDKDFNNEADTPDNFQSRRPNTSFCFLDIRSPGLGDTAMYLCATSRARLYGYTFGSGTRLTVV.

The chain uses TRBV28 and TRBJ2-2; maybe TRBD1 (5 bases). From germline, CDR1 is MDHEN and CDR2 SYDVKM. This CDR3 is built from 14 residues. Between the trimmed V and J ends, which lost 7 bases and 2 bases, there was a span of 11 bases. The CDR3 DNA is TGTGCCAGCATCAAGGGGCCCAACACCGGGGAGCTGTTTTTT. It encodes CASIKGPNTGELFF.

This clone appeared once. CDR3 sequence reads: CASSQVVGFYYEQYF. In DNA form, the CDR3 reads TGCGCCAGCAGCCAAGTTGTGGGGTTTTACTACGAGCAGTACTTC. V gene TRBV4-3 combines with J gene TRBJ2-7; D is unclear. The CDR3 extends over 15 amino acids. The V end was cut by 1 base, the J end by 3 bases, with 13 bases between. The germline CDR1 and CDR2 sequences are LGHNA and YSLEER.

This clone was detected once. The chain couples TRBV4-3 to TRBJ2-2, with TRBD1 as a possible D gene (6 bases). Germline assignment: CDR1 LGHNA and CDR2 YSLEER. V was shortened by 4 bases and J by 9 bases, with 15 bases between the two germline ends. The CDR3 runs to 14 residues. The CDR3 DNA is TGCGCCAGCAGCCCCGGGCAGGGGATCCGGGAGCTGTTTTTT. As protein: CASSPGQGIRELFF.

The CDR3 nucleotides read TGTGCCAGCAGCTCCTCGGGGCTTTCCTACGAGCAGTACTTC. Residues: CASSSSGLSYEQYF. The gene calls are TRBV5-4 and TRBJ2-7; TRBD1 or TRBD2 may be the D gene (5 bases each). Per the germline V gene, CDR1 is SGHNT and CDR2 is YYREEE (reference sequence). CDR3 length: 14 amino acids. Trimming stripped 3 bases from V and 1 base from J, with 11 bases between.